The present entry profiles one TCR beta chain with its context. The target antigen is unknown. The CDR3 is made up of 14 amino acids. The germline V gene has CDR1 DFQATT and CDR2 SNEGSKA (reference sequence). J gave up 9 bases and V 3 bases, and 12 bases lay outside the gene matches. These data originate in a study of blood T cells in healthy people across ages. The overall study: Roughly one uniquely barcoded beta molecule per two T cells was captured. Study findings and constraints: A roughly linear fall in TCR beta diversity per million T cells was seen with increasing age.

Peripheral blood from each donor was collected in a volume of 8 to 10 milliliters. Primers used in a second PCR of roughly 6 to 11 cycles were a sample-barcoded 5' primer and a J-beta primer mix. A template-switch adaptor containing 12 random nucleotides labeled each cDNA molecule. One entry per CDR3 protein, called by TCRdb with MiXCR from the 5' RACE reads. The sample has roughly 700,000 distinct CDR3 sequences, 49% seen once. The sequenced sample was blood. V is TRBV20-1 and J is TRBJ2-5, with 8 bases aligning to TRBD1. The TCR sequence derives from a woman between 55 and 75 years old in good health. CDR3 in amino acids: CSASPRTGWESQYF. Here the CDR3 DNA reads TGCAGTGCTAGCCCCCGGACAGGGTGGGAGTCCCAGTACTTC.